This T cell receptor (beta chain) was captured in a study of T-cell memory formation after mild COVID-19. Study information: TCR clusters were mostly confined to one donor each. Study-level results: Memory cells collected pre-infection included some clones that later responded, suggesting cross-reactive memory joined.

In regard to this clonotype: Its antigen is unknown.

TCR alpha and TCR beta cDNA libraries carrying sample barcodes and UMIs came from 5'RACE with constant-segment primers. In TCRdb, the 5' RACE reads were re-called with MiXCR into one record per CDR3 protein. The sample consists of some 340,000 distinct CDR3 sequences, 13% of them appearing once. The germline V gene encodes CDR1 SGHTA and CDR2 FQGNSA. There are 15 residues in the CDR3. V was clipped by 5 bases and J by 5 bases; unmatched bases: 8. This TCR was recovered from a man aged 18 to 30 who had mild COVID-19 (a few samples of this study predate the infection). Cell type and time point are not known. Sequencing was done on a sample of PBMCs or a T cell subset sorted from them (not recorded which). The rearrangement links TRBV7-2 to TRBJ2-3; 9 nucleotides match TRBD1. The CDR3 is CASSDFGTGRDTQYF. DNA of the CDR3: TGTGCCAGCAGCGATTTCGGGACAGGGAGAGATACGCAGTATTTT. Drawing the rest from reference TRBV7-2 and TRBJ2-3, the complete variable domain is GAGVSQSPSNKVTEKGKDVELRCDPISGHTALYWYRQSLGQGLEFLIYFQGNSAPDKSGLPSDRFSAERTGGSVSTLTIQRTQQEDSAVYLCASSDFGTGRDTQYFGPGTRLTVL.